The rows below give T cell receptor beta chains drawn from one sample of a study of patients and donors after allogeneic stem cell transplantation. MiXCR, applied by TCRdb to the RT-PCR reads, yields one record per CDR3 protein. The sample contains roughly 200,000 distinct CDR3 sequences, around 40% of which appear only once. Sequencing was done on a sample of blood, either unsorted or a sorted T cell fraction (not recorded which). The receptors derive from a human donor who was either an allogeneic HSCT recipient or a stem cell or donor lymphocyte infusion donor (not recorded which). It is not recorded whose cells these are; they may come from a transplant donor. The CDR3 runs from the conserved cysteine through the conserved F or W. The D gene is left open where the match is weak. Size values are once, few and many counts, or a class for expanded clones, and some rows have none.

D gene,clone size,CDR3 length,J gene,V gene,CDR3 protein,CDR3 DNA
TRBD1,few,13,TRBJ1-1,TRBV20-1,CSAQQGDHTEAFF,TGCAGTGCTCAGCAGGGGGATCACACTGAAGCTTTCTTT
.,.,15,TRBJ2-3,TRBV5-1,CASSRRDSSTDTQYF,TGCGCCAGCAGCCGACGGGACTCTAGCACAGATACGCAGTATTTT
.,.,14,TRBJ2-5,TRBV10-3,CAISESKGLETQYF,TGTGCCATCAGTGAGTCGAAGGGGCTCGAGACCCAGTACTTC
TRBD1,.,14,TRBJ1-5,TRBV20-1,CSASTGGRNQPQHF,TGCAGTGCTAGTACAGGGGGGAGGAATCAGCCCCAGCATTTT
.,few,18,TRBJ1-5,TRBV24-1,CATSDRAWEGRGNQPQHF,TGTGCCACCAGTGACCGCGCTTGGGAGGGGCGAGGCAATCAGCCCCAGCATTTT
.,once,17,TRBJ2-5,TRBV4-3,CASSQERNLAPQETQYF,TGCGCCAGCAGCCAAGAAAGGAACCTAGCGCCTCAAGAGACCCAGTACTTC
.,.,15,TRBJ1-5,TRBV4-1,CASSQVSQGGQPQHF,TGCGCCAGCAGCCAAGTGTCACAGGGAGGACAGCCCCAGCATTTT
TRBD2,.,15,TRBJ2-5,TRBV18,CASSRGTSAQETQYF,TGTGCCAGCTCACGAGGGACTAGCGCCCAAGAGACCCAGTACTTC
.,.,16,TRBJ2-7,TRBV27,CASAPDPPGHLYEQYF,TGTGCCAGCGCGCCTGACCCTCCGGGACACCTTTACGAGCAGTACTTC
.,few,10,TRBJ1-4,TRBV5-1,CASLFPGLFF,TGCGCCAGCCTCTTTCCCGGGCTGTTTTTT
.,.,15,TRBJ2-7,TRBV12-3/TRBV12-4,CASSLRLDQNYEQYF,TGTGCCAGCAGTTTACGATTAGACCAAAACTACGAGCAGTACTTC
TRBD2,few,19,TRBJ2-1,TRBV28,CASSLVEEAGASSYNEQFF,TGTGCCAGCAGTTTAGTCGAGGAAGCGGGGGCGAGCTCCTACAATGAGCAGTTCTTC
TRBD1,.,14,TRBJ2-7,TRBV6-6,CASSYPDRGYEQYF,TGTGCCAGCAGTTACCCGGACAGGGGCTACGAGCAGTACTTC
TRBD1,.,16,TRBJ1-2,TRBV27,CASSLTGTGLLYGYTF,TGTGCCAGCAGCCTTACCGGGACAGGACTTCTCTATGGCTACACCTTC
.,.,14,TRBJ2-7,TRBV7-9,CASSYGRASYEQYF,TGTGCCAGCAGCTATGGCAGGGCCTCCTACGAGCAGTACTTC
.,many,13,TRBJ1-1,TRBV24-1,CATRTGRNTEAFF,TGTGCCACCAGGACAGGCCGGAACACTGAAGCTTTCTTT
TRBD1,.,16,TRBJ1-2,TRBV10-3,CAISESLGQGGNGYTF,TGTGCCATCAGTGAGTCCTTAGGACAGGGAGGAAATGGCTACACCTTC
.,.,16,TRBJ1-5,TRBV12-3/TRBV12-4,CASSYGGGISNQPQHF,TGTGCCAGCAGTTATGGGGGCGGAATTAGCAATCAGCCCCAGCATTTT
.,few,12,TRBJ1-2,TRBV12-3/TRBV12-4,CASSLELGGYTF,TGTGCCAGCAGTTTAGAGTTAGGGGGCTACACCTTC
.,.,18,TRBJ1-5,TRBV7-6,CASSRLTAGVFGNQPQHF,TGTGCCAGCAGCCGCCTGACCGCAGGGGTCTTCGGCAATCAGCCCCAGCATTTT
.,few,18,TRBJ1-5,TRBV12-3/TRBV12-4,CASSLGGLFDYSNQPQHF,TGTGCCAGCAGTTTAGGGGGACTGTTCGATTATAGCAATCAGCCCCAGCATTTT
TRBD1,.,15,TRBJ1-6,TRBV20-1,CSARATGGKNSPLHF,TGCAGTGCTAGAGCGACAGGGGGAAAGAATTCACCCCTCCACTTT
.,few,16,TRBJ1-2,TRBV12-3/TRBV12-4,CASSLSTAVRLYGYTF,TGTGCCAGCAGTTTATCGACGGCAGTAAGGCTCTATGGCTACACCTTC
.,.,18,TRBJ1-5,TRBV9,CASTPRPRGPYSNQSQHF,TGTGCCAGCACCCCAAGACCCAGGGGTCCCTATAGCAATCAGTCCCAGCATTTT
.,.,15,TRBJ2-4,TRBV12-3/TRBV12-4,CASSLAGSSKNIQYF,TGTGCCAGCAGTTTAGCAGGGTCGAGCAAAAACATTCAGTACTTC
.,.,13,TRBJ2-5,TRBV10-3,CAISGQGQETQYF,TGTGCCATCAGTGGCCAAGGGCAAGAGACCCAGTACTTC